This T cell receptor beta chain stems from a study of cytomegalovirus exposure and HLA in healthy donors. In the study overall: Across some 400 genotyped donors, approximately 81% landed in the Caucasian-associated ancestry cluster.

Whole-study findings and limits: Researchers counted roughly 160 TCR beta chains as cytomegalovirus-associated. For most TCR beta V segments, an earlier analysis put the productive rate at about 87% or about 30% of the time. It is likely that the observed cluster of highly shared sequence variants was a sequencing artifact.

PCR involved 60 Vbeta and 13 Jbeta primers. Using immunoSEQ multiplex PCR, the repertoire was profiled, and TCRdb retains in-frame clones only, with some absent. Of tens of thousands of clones in the sample, roughly nine tenths were seen once. Germline CDR1 is SNHLY and CDR2 is FYNNEI. CDR3 length: 17 amino acids. The germline V and J ends were trimmed by 5 bases and 5 bases, with 24 bases remaining between them. As for this clone: Its specificity is unknown.

The chain joins TRBV2 to TRBJ1-1; D is perhaps TRBD1 (5 bases). Sequencing was performed on PBMCs. The clonotype originates from a man aged 25 to 40 in good health and CMV-seropositive. Here the CDR3 reads CASSSSGSARGNTEAFF. The DNA for the CDR3 is TGTGCCAGCAGTTCCTCAGGATCGGCCCGGGGGAATACTGAAGCTTTCTTT.